The 32 T cell receptor beta chains presented below share a single source sample, sequenced in a study of spatial heterogeneity in lung cancer. Noted time point: sample taken at primary tumor resection. These TCRs are of unknown antigen specificity. General study points: Expanded intratumoral alpha and beta TCR counts tracked tumor mutation counts.

TCRdb ran MiXCR on the 5' RACE reads and lists one entry per CDR3 protein. The sample lists 25,000 to 30,000 distinct CDR3 sequences, about 6.6% occurring once. Sequenced here: lung tumor tissue, sampled at surgery. These receptors originate from a male donor with early-stage non-small cell lung cancer.

The gene calls are TRBV9 and TRBJ2-3; 9 bases line up with TRBD1. J gave up 1 base and V 4 bases, and 4 bases lay outside the gene matches. There are 15 residues in the CDR3. Germline V lookup: CDR1 SGDLS, CDR2 YYNGEE. The CDR3 is CASSRRTGGTDTQYF. As DNA, the CDR3 is TGTGCCAGCAGCAGACGGACAGGGGGCACAGATACGCAGTATTTT.

This clonotype came up many times. The chain employs TRBV6-5 and TRBJ2-3, with 7 bases that match TRBD2. The CDR3 contains 12 residues. The junction had 2 bases not matched to a gene; V was cut back by 2 bases and J by 9 bases. Germline V gene data show CDR1 as MNHEY and CDR2 as SVGAGI. The CDR3 DNA follows: TGTGCCAGCAGTTACCCCGGGGGGACGCAGTATTTT. Its translation is CASSYPGGTQYF.

This clonotype was seen a few times. The rearrangement links TRBV6-1 to TRBJ2-5; perhaps D is TRBD1 or TRBD2 (7 bases each). This CDR3 has 14 residues. V lost 4 bases to trimming and J lost 4 bases, with 13 bases between them. Per germline, CDR1 MNHNS and CDR2 SASEGT. The DNA of the CDR3 is TGTGCCAGCAGTGCGGCAGGGGGGGCAGAGACCCAGTACTTC. Residues: CASSAAGGAETQYF.

Judged by abundance, this clonotype is medium-sized. This chain connects TRBV7-9 to TRBJ1-6; 10 nucleotides line up with TRBD1. Losses at the gene ends were 1 base for V and 8 bases for J; bases not matched to a gene: 5. CDR3 length equals 16 residues. Germline lookup yields CDR1 SEHNR and CDR2 FQNEAQ (reference sequence). CDR3 in amino acids: CASSLGLTGGYSPLHF. The DNA for the CDR3 is TGTGCCAGCAGCTTAGGGCTGACAGGGGGCTATTCACCCCTCCACTTT.

Only a few counts were recorded for this clonotype. The chain links TRBV5-1 to TRBJ1-6; no clear D. The CDR3 is 14 amino acids. Trimming left V 0 bases short and J 9 bases short, with 10 bases between. From germline, CDR1 is SGHRS and CDR2 YFSETQ. Here the CDR3 reads CASSLDPGGSPLHF. In DNA form, the CDR3 reads TGCGCCAGCAGCTTGGATCCGGGCGGTTCACCCCTCCACTTT.

This clonotype occurred many times. The rearrangement uses TRBV7-6 and TRBJ2-3; TRBD2 matches at 11 bases. The trim removed 5 bases at V and 2 bases at J, leaving 15 bases unmatched. The CDR3 contains 19 residues. CDR1 is SGHVS, CDR2 FNYEAQ, per germline. This CDR3 is CASSRKAVTSGGFTDTQYF. CDR3 bases: TGTGCCAGCAGCCGAAAAGCCGTTACTAGCGGGGGATTCACAGATACGCAGTATTTT.

This clonotype was seen ten or more times. The V and J genes are TRBV12-3 or TRBV12-4 and TRBJ2-5; 12 nucleotides match TRBD2. The CDR3 length is 15 residues. V lost 5 bases to trimming and J lost 4 bases; unmatched junction nucleotides: 5. CDR3: CASSPSGGARETQYF. As DNA, the CDR3 is TGTGCCAGCAGTCCTAGCGGGGGGGCCCGAGAGACCCAGTACTTC.

This clonotype was seen repeatedly, ten times or more. The chain links TRBV7-2 to TRBJ2-7; D unresolved. The CDR3 length is 14 residues. Trimming stripped 3 bases from V and 2 bases from J, with 11 bases between. CDR1 is SGHTA and CDR2 is FQGNSA in the germline V gene. CDR3 sequence reads: CASSFSADTYEQYF. DNA for the CDR3: TGTGCCAGCAGCTTTTCGGCCGATACCTACGAGCAGTACTTC.

The rearrangement links TRBV7-2 to TRBJ1-3; D is unresolved. Germline V gene lookup returns CDR1 SGHTA and CDR2 FQGNSA. V was shortened by 2 bases and J by 2 bases, with 16 bases between the two germline ends. This CDR3 has 17 amino acids. CDR3 sequence reads: CASSLRRLSDAGNTIYF. Here the CDR3 DNA reads TGTGCCAGCAGCTTAAGACGGCTGAGTGATGCTGGAAACACCATATATTTT. Full variable domain (remainder filled in from reference TRBV7-2 and TRBJ1-3): GAGVSQSPSNKVTEKGKDVELRCDPISGHTALYWYRQSLGQGLEFLIYFQGNSAPDKSGLPSDRFSAERTGGSVSTLTIQRTQQEDSAVYLCASSLRRLSDAGNTIYFGEGSWLTVV.

In its sample, this clonotype was seen many times. The rearrangement links TRBV11-2 to TRBJ1-2; TRBD1 matches 7 bases. Germline V gene data show CDR1 as SGHAT and CDR2 as FQNNGV. The CDR3 totals 15 residues. Germline trimming cut 4 bases from V and 2 bases from J; bases unmatched to any gene: 7. The CDR3 DNA reads TGTGCCAGCAGCTCGCGACAGGGCCTGAACTATGGCTACACCTTC. It is translated as CASSSRQGLNYGYTF.

Ten or more counts support this clonotype. This chain links TRBV6-5 with TRBJ2-1; D uncertain. Trimming left V 6 bases short and J 5 bases short, with 5 bases between. Per germline, CDR1 MNHEY and CDR2 SVGAGI. The CDR3 sequence is 11 residues long. CDR3 nucleotides: TGTGCCAGCAGGTTAAACAATGAGCAGTTCTTC. This encodes CASRLNNEQFF.

This clonotype was seen many times. This chain uses TRBV20-1 with TRBJ1-6; 9 bases line up with TRBD1. The CDR3 covers 15 residues. Germline V gene data show CDR1 as DFQATT and CDR2 as SNEGSKA (reference sequence). V trimming: 5 bases; J trimming: 10 bases; junction bases outside the gene matches: 12. The CDR3 region is CSASHRRQGGSPLHF. For the CDR3, the DNA is TGCAGTGCTTCCCATAGAAGACAGGGGGGGTCACCCCTCCACTTT.

The chain uses TRBV6-5 and TRBJ2-1; D tentatively fits TRBD1 or TRBD2 (5 bases each). V shed 6 bases and J shed 3 bases, with 12 bases lying between them. The germline V gene has CDR1 MNHEY and CDR2 SVGAGI. The CDR3 runs to 14 residues. The CDR3 loop reads CASRSGTDYNEQFF. In nucleotides, the CDR3 is TGTGCCAGCAGGTCCGGGACCGACTACAATGAGCAGTTCTTC.

This clonotype appeared many times. The rearrangement links TRBV7-2 to TRBJ1-1, with unresolved D. From germline, CDR1 is SGHTA and CDR2 FQGNSA. The CDR3 consists of 12 residues. V gave up 3 bases and J gave up 1 base, with 3 bases separating them. The CDR3 nucleotides read TGTGCCAGCAGCTTCACGAACACTGAAGCTTTCTTT. Its translation: CASSFTNTEAFF.

This clonotype was picked up many times. The CDR3, as DNA: TGTGCCAGCAGCTTAGGGCTACACACTGAAGCTTTCTTT. Translated, it gives CASSLGLHTEAFF. This rearrangement joins TRBV7-9 to TRBJ1-1; D gene ambiguous. CDR3 length equals 13 residues. From germline, CDR1 is SEHNR and CDR2 FQNEAQ (reference sequence). Between the trimmed V and J ends, which lost 1 base and 3 bases, there was a span of 6 bases.

In its sample, this clonotype ranks as medium-sized. The CDR3 sequence: CASSFDREDTQYF. The CDR3 DNA reads as TGTGCCAGCAGCTTCGACCGAGAAGATACGCAGTATTTT. The rearrangement joins TRBV11-2 to TRBJ2-3; D ambiguous. Germline V gene data show CDR1 as SGHAT and CDR2 as FQNNGV. V was cut by 3 bases and J by 5 bases, with 9 bases left in between. This CDR3 is 13 amino acids long. The variable domain in full, completed from reference TRBV11-2 and TRBJ2-3, reads EAGVAQSPRYKIIEKRQSVAFWCNPISGHATLYWYQQILGQGPKLLIQFQNNGVVDDSQLPKDRFSAERLKGVDSTLKIQPAKLEDSAVYLCASSFDREDTQYFGPGTRLTVL.

The CDR3 spells CASSLEQGTGNSPLHF. The CDR3 DNA follows: TGTGCCAGCAGTTTAGAACAGGGGACGGGTAATTCACCCCTCCACTTT. J is TRBJ1-6 and V is TRBV28, with TRBD1 matching over 7 bases. The CDR3 has 16 amino acids. The J segment lost 6 bases and the V segment lost 2 bases, leaving 7 bases of the junction unmatched. Germline assignment: CDR1 MDHEN and CDR2 SYDVKM.

This clonotype came up a few times. This chain joins TRBV28 and TRBJ1-6; D is undetermined. V gave up 6 bases and J gave up 9 bases, with 18 bases separating them. Germline lookup yields CDR1 MDHEN and CDR2 SYDVKM. The CDR3 covers 15 residues. The CDR3 loop is CASSPRTPAGSPLHF. DNA for the CDR3: TGTGCCAGCAGCCCCCGGACTCCCGCGGGTTCACCCCTCCACTTT. The full variable domain, in which reference TRBV28 and TRBJ1-6 provide the parts outside the CDR3, is DVKVTQSSRYLVKRTGEKVFLECVQDMDHENMFWYRQDPGLGLRLIYFSYDVKMKEKGDIPEGYSVSREKKERFSLILESASTNQTSMYLCASSPRTPAGSPLHFGNGTRLTVT.

Ten or more counts support this clonotype. The rearrangement links TRBV11-1 to TRBJ2-1; tentative D call: TRBD1 (6 bases). The CDR3 has 18 amino acids. Germline V gene data show CDR1 as SGHAT and CDR2 as FQDESV (reference sequence). Trimming left V 0 bases short and J 0 bases short, with 15 bases between. CDR3 DNA sequence: TGTGCCAGCAGCTTAGCGCTCGACAGGTTGAGCTCCTACAATGAGCAGTTCTTC. Translation gives CASSLALDRLSSYNEQFF.

This clonotype was recorded at least ten times. The gene calls are TRBV28 and TRBJ2-3; weak D call: TRBD2 (7 bases). The ends were cut back, 6 bases at V and 4 bases at J, with 14 bases in the middle. The CDR3 contains 14 residues. Per the germline V gene, CDR1 is MDHEN and CDR2 is SYDVKM. The CDR3 here is CASRTGGRPDTQYF. The CDR3, as DNA: TGTGCCAGCAGGACGGGGGGCCGACCAGATACGCAGTATTTT. The full variable domain, rest sourced from reference TRBV28 and TRBJ2-3, is DVKVTQSSRYLVKRTGEKVFLECVQDMDHENMFWYRQDPGLGLRLIYFSYDVKMKEKGDIPEGYSVSREKKERFSLILESASTNQTSMYLCASRTGGRPDTQYFGPGTRLTVL.

This clonotype was recorded a few times. The genes are TRBV4-3 and TRBJ2-7; no clear D. From germline, CDR1 is LGHNA and CDR2 YSLEER. Trimming stripped 0 bases from V and 0 bases from J, with 15 bases between. The CDR3 runs to 17 residues. This CDR3 reads CASSQDRAPGNSYEQYF. The CDR3 DNA follows: TGCGCCAGCAGCCAAGATCGGGCCCCTGGGAACTCCTACGAGCAGTACTTC.

This clonotype has a count of ten or more. V usage is TRBV28 and J usage is TRBJ2-7; D call uncertain. The germline V and J ends were trimmed by 6 bases and 3 bases, with 9 bases remaining between them. Germline assignment: CDR1 MDHEN and CDR2 SYDVKM. CDR3 size: 12 residues. CDR3 coding DNA: TGTGCCAGCAGGGGAAATCACTACGAGCAGTACTTC. Protein sequence: CASRGNHYEQYF.

This clonotype has ten or more counts. This chain connects TRBV11-2 to TRBJ2-6; 9 bases are shared with TRBD1. The CDR3 length is 18 residues. The V gene's germline CDR1 is SGHAT and CDR2 FQNNGV. V trimming: 4 bases; J trimming: 0 bases; junction bases outside the gene matches: 7. The CDR3 DNA reads as TGTGCCAGCAGCTCCCCCCGGGACAGGGTCTCTGGGGCCAACGTCCTGACTTTC. It specifies CASSSPRDRVSGANVLTF.

This sequence joins TRBV2 and TRBJ2-2, with TRBD1 matching 8 bases. The CDR3 totals 14 residues. The V and J ends lost 6 bases and 4 bases, in that order; junction bases with no gene match: 4. In germline, CDR1 is SNHLY, CDR2 FYNNEI. The CDR3 DNA follows: TGTGCCAGCAGCTTAACAGGGGGCACCGGGGAGCTGTTTTTT. It yields the protein CASSLTGGTGELFF.

V gene TRBV5-5 combines with J gene TRBJ1-4; maybe TRBD1 (6 bases). Trimming took 6 bases from V and 3 from J, leaving 15 bases between them. From germline, CDR1 is SGHKS and CDR2 YYEKEE (reference sequence). The CDR3 is 15 residues long. CDR3: CASTDLDSANEKLFF. Written as DNA, the CDR3 is TGTGCCAGCACCGACTTGGACAGCGCTAATGAAAAACTGTTTTTT. The variable domain in full, with the rest retrieved from reference TRBV5-5 and TRBJ1-4, is DAGVTQSPTHLIKTRGQQVTLRCSPISGHKSVSWYQQVLGQGPQFIFQYYEKEERGRGNFPDRFSARQFPNYSSELNVNALLLGDSALYLCASTDLDSANEKLFFGSGTQLSVL.

This clonotype has ten or more counts. The rearrangement links TRBV20-1 to TRBJ2-1, with TRBD2 matching over 9 bases. This CDR3 has 15 amino acids. Germline V gives CDR1 DFQATT, CDR2 SNEGSKA (reference sequence). The trim removed 5 bases at V and 7 bases at J, leaving 12 bases unmatched. Written as DNA, the CDR3 is TGCAGTGCTTCCCTAGACCCTAGCGGGGAGAATGAGCAGTTCTTC. Translating gives CSASLDPSGENEQFF.

There are many counts of this clonotype. The chain has TRBV4-1 and TRBJ1-4; D may be TRBD1 (5 bases). The CDR3 has 14 residues. V was trimmed by 1 base and J by 8 bases, leaving 11 bases between them. Looked up from germline, CDR1 is MGHRA and CDR2 is YSYEKL. The CDR3 nucleotides are TGCGCCAGCAGCCAAGTCTGGGGGGGGGAAAAACTGTTTTTT. It yields the protein CASSQVWGGEKLFF.

This clonotype was observed at least ten times. CDR3 nucleotide sequence: TGTGCCAGCAGCCAAGGCTGGGTGATCGACGAGCAGTACTTC. This translates into CASSQGWVIDEQYF. The chain employs TRBV3-1 and TRBJ2-7; D unclear. The ends were cut back, 1 base at V and 5 bases at J, with 12 bases in the middle. CDR3 length: 14 amino acids. In germline, CDR1 is LGHDT, CDR2 YNNKEL (reference sequence).

This clonotype was found a few times. The V call is TRBV28, the J call TRBJ1-1; D remains ambiguous. Looked up from germline, CDR1 is MDHEN and CDR2 is SYDVKM. V lost 6 bases and J lost 5, with 10 bases in between. The CDR3 is made up of 12 amino acids. The CDR3 DNA reads as TGTGCCAGCAGCTTACGAGGGACTGAAGCTTTCTTT. Its protein is CASSLRGTEAFF.

This clonotype is labeled as medium-sized. The gene calls are TRBV9 and TRBJ2-2; 8 bases line up with TRBD1. The V and J ends lost 0 bases and 3 bases, in that order; junction bases with no gene match: 7. The CDR3 covers 17 residues. Looked up from germline, CDR1 is SGDLS and CDR2 is YYNGEE. In nucleotides, the CDR3 is TGTGCCAGCAGCGTAGCTGTGCAGGGGGCGGACACCGGGGAGCTGTTTTTT. Its protein is CASSVAVQGADTGELFF.

This clonotype was seen repeatedly, ten times or more. This chain uses TRBV20-1 with TRBJ2-7; 12 nucleotides match TRBD2. Germline loops: CDR1 DFQATT, CDR2 SNEGSKA (reference sequence). The CDR3 is made up of 15 amino acids. J was trimmed by 4 bases and V by 3 bases; bases with no gene match: 7. For the CDR3, the DNA is TGCAGTGCTAGCCAAACTAGCGGGGGGCTTTACGAGCAGTACTTC. The encoded protein is CSASQTSGGLYEQYF.

The gene calls are TRBV5-6 and TRBJ2-3; 10 nucleotides line up with TRBD1. The CDR3 spans 11 residues. J lost 12 bases, V lost 4 bases, and 2 bases had no gene match. CDR1 is SGHDT and CDR2 is YYEEEE in the germline V gene. The CDR3 is CASSRDRGQYF. The CDR3 bases are TGTGCCAGCAGCCGGGACAGGGGACAGTATTTT.